Below, 10 T cell receptor beta chains from the same sample are listed, as sequenced in a study of blood T cell repertoires in COVID-19. Profiling relied on immunoSEQ multiplex PCR, and the TCRdb table lists in-frame clones only, not all of them. The sample has 130,000 to 150,000 clones; around nine tenths are singletons. The sequencing input was peripheral blood. These receptors originate from a man aged 45 to 65 with active or convalescent COVID-19.

This chain uses TRBV12-3 or TRBV12-4 with TRBJ1-1; 7 bases map to TRBD1. The CDR3 is 13 residues long. After removal of 7 bases from V and 4 bases from J, the junction contained 6 bases not matched to a gene. CDR3 nucleotide sequence: TGTGCCAGCACCCAACAGGGGATCACTGAAGCTTTCTTT. It specifies CASTQQGITEAFF.

The chain combines TRBV7-3 with TRBJ1-6, with D hard to call. Germline V CDR1 and CDR2: SGHTA, FQGTGA. The ends were cut back, 1 base at V and 8 bases at J, with 12 bases in the middle. The CDR3 has 15 residues. DNA of the CDR3: TGTGCCAGCAGCTTAAATAACCCGGGTTATTCACCCCTCCACTTT. This encodes CASSLNNPGYSPLHF.

This clone was recorded once. This chain connects TRBV6-5 to TRBJ1-2, with D tentatively TRBD1 (6 bases). Trimming pared 6 bases from V and 2 bases from J, leaving 10 bases between. This CDR3 has 13 amino acids. Germline CDR1 reads MNHEY; CDR2 reads SVGAGI. The CDR3 region is CASRDSYNYGYTF. In DNA form, the CDR3 reads TGTGCCAGCAGGGACAGTTACAACTATGGCTACACCTTC.

As DNA, the CDR3 is TGCGCCAGCAGCCAGTTACTAGCGGGAGGCTCCTACAATGAGCAGTTCTTC. Protein product: CASSQLLAGGSYNEQFF. The chain couples TRBV4-1 to TRBJ2-1; the match to TRBD2 covers 12 bases. The germline CDR1 and CDR2 sequences are MGHRA and YSYEKL. Trimming at V came to 3 bases and at J to 0 bases, leaving 3 bases not matched to a gene. The CDR3 is made up of 17 amino acids.

V usage is TRBV3-1 (or the pseudogene TRBV3-2) and J usage is TRBJ2-3; possible D gene TRBD2, 6 bases. The germline gives CDR1 LGHDT, CDR2 YNNKEL (reference sequence). Trimming pared 1 base from V and 6 bases from J, leaving 26 bases between. The CDR3 totals 19 residues. The CDR3 protein is CASSQAYPGLEGAWDTQYF. CDR3 bases: TGTGCCAGCAGCCAAGCTTATCCAGGATTGGAGGGTGCATGGGATACGCAGTATTTT.

Written as DNA, the CDR3 is TGTGCCAGCAGTGAGTGGGGACAGGTACCTGGGGCCAACGTCCTGACTTTC. Translated: CASSEWGQVPGANVLTF. This chain connects TRBV25-1 to TRBJ2-6, with 8 bases matching TRBD1. Trimming at V came to 3 bases and at J to 2 bases, leaving 6 bases not matched to a gene. This CDR3 is built from 17 residues. Germline V gene data show CDR1 as MGHDK and CDR2 as SYGVNS.

The V gene is TRBV19, the J gene TRBJ1-5, with D hard to call. The CDR3 is 14 residues long. CDR1 LNHDA and CDR2 SQIVND come from the germline V gene (reference sequence). Trimming stripped 6 bases from V and 0 bases from J, with 9 bases between. CDR3: CASRGDISNQPQHF. The CDR3, as DNA: TGTGCCAGTAGAGGCGACATTAGCAATCAGCCCCAGCATTTT.

This chain connects TRBV28 to TRBJ2-1, with D possibly TRBD2 on 5 matching bases. The CDR3 is 16 residues long. The germline gives CDR1 MDHEN, CDR2 SYDVKM. V shed 4 bases and J shed 3 bases, with 16 bases lying between them. The CDR3 is CASSWRRTYYYNEQFF. In DNA, the CDR3 is TGTGCCAGCAGTTGGAGGAGGACGTACTACTACAATGAGCAGTTCTTC.

V gene TRBV24-1 combines with J gene TRBJ1-4, with D maybe TRBD1 (5 bases). The length of the CDR3 is 15 residues. The germline V and J ends were trimmed by 1 base and 8 bases, with 13 bases remaining between them. CDR1 and CDR2 (germline): KGHDR, SFDVKD. The CDR3 sequence: CATSDLKGIGEKLFF. The DNA for the CDR3 is TGTGCCACCAGTGATTTAAAGGGGATTGGGGAAAAACTGTTTTTT.

This sequence joins TRBV9 and TRBJ1-4, with a weak D call TRBD1 (6 bases). Trimming took off 3 bases at V and 7 bases at J, with 16 bases between the two ends. CDR3 length: 15 residues. Germline CDR1 and CDR2: SGDLS and YYNGEE. For the CDR3, the DNA is TGTGCCAGCAGCGGAACGGGAGGAGGGGGTGAAAAACTGTTTTTT. Translating it yields CASSGTGGGGEKLFF.